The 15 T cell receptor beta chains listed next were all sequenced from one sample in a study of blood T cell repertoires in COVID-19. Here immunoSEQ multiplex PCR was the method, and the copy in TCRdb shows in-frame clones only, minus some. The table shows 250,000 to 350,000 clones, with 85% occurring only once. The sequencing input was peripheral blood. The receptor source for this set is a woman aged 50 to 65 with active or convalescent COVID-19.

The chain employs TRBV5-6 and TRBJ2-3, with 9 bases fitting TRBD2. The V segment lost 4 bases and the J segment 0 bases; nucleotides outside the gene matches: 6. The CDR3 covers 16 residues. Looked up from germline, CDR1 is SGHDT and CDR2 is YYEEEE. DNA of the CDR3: TGTGCCAGCAGCATAGCGGGAGTCTCTAGCACAGATACGCAGTATTTT. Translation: CASSIAGVSSTDTQYF.

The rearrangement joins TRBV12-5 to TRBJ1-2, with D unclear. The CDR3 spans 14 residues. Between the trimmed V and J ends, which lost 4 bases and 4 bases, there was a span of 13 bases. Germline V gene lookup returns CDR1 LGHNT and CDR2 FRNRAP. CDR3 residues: CASGYNGGRYGYTF. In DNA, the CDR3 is TGTGCTAGTGGTTACAACGGAGGCCGCTATGGCTACACCTTC.

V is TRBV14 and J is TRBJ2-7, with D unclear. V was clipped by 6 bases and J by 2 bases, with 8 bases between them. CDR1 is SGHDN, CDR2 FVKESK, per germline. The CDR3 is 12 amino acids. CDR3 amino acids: CASSPNPYEQYF. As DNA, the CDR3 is TGTGCCAGCAGTCCTAACCCCTACGAGCAGTACTTC. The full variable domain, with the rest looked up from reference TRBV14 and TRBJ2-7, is EAGVTQFPSHSVIEKGQTVTLRCDPISGHDNLYWYRRVMGKEIKFLLHFVKESKQDESGMPNNRFLAERTGGTYSTLKVQPAELEDSGVYFCASSPNPYEQYFGPGTRLTVT.

CDR3 loop: CASSLGPRNPTKQYF. The CDR3 DNA is TGTGCCAGCAGTTTGGGGCCCCGGAATCCTACGAAGCAGTACTTC. The J gene is TRBJ2-7, the V gene TRBV6-5; possibly TRBD1 for D (5 bases). The germline CDR1 and CDR2 sequences are MNHEY and SVGAGI. V dropped 4 bases and J dropped 8 bases, with 21 bases sitting between them. This CDR3 is built from 15 residues.

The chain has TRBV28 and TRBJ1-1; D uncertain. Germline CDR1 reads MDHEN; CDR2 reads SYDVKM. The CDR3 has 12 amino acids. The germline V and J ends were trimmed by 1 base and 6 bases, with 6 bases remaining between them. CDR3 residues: CASSLYSAEAFF. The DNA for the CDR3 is TGTGCCAGCAGTTTATATTCAGCTGAAGCTTTCTTT.

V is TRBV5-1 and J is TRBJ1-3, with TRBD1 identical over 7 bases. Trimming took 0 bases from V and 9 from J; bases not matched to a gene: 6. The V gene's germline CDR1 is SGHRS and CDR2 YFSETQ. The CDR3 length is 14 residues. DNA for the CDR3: TGCGCCAGCAGCTTGGAGGGACAGCTAAGCACCATATATTTT. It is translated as CASSLEGQLSTIYF. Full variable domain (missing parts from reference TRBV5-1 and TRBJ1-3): KAGVTQTPRYLIKTRGQQVTLSCSPISGHRSVSWYQQTPGQGLQFLFEYFSETQRNKGNFPGRFSGRQFSNSRSEMNVSTLELGDSALYLCASSLEGQLSTIYFGEGSWLTVV.

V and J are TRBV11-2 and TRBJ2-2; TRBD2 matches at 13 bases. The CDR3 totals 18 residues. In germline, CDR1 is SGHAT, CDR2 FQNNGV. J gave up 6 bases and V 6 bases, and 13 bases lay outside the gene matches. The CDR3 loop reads CASRHLGLAGARAGELFF. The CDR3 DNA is TGTGCCAGCAGGCACCTTGGACTAGCGGGAGCTAGGGCCGGGGAGCTGTTTTTT. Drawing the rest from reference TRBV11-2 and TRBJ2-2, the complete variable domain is EAGVAQSPRYKIIEKRQSVAFWCNPISGHATLYWYQQILGQGPKLLIQFQNNGVVDDSQLPKDRFSAERLKGVDSTLKIQPAKLEDSAVYLCASRHLGLAGARAGELFFGEGSRLTVL.

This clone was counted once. CDR3 DNA sequence: TGTGCCAGCAGTCCAAGGACAGTCACCGACTATGGCTACACCTTC. It encodes CASSPRTVTDYGYTF. The chain links TRBV6-5 to TRBJ1-2, with a tentative D call TRBD1 (6 bases). Trimming shortened V by 5 bases and J by 3 bases, and 16 bases separated the two germline ends. This CDR3 has 15 amino acids. Germline CDR1 MNHEY, CDR2 SVGAGI.

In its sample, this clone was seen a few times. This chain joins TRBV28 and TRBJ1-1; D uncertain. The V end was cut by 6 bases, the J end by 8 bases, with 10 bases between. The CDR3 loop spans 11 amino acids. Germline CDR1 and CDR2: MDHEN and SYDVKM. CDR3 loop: CASSLQWEAFF. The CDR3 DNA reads TGTGCCAGCAGCCTTCAGTGGGAAGCTTTCTTT. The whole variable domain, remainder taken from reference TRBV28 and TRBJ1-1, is DVKVTQSSRYLVKRTGEKVFLECVQDMDHENMFWYRQDPGLGLRLIYFSYDVKMKEKGDIPEGYSVSREKKERFSLILESASTNQTSMYLCASSLQWEAFFGQGTRLTVV.

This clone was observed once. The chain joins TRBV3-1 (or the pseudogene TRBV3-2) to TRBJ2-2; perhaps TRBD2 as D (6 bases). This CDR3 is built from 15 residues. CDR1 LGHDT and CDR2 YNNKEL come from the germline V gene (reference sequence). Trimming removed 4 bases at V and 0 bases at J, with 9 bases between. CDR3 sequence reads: CASSLSGSNTGELFF. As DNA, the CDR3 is TGTGCCAGCAGCCTTAGCGGCTCGAACACCGGGGAGCTGTTTTTT.

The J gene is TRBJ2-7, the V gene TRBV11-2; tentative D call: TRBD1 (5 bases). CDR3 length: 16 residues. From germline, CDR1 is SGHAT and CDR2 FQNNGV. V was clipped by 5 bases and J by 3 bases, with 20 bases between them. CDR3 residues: CASSPQWGPFYYEQYF. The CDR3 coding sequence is TGTGCCAGCAGCCCCCAGTGGGGCCCTTTCTACTACGAGCAGTACTTC. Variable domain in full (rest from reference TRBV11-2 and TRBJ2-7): EAGVAQSPRYKIIEKRQSVAFWCNPISGHATLYWYQQILGQGPKLLIQFQNNGVVDDSQLPKDRFSAERLKGVDSTLKIQPAKLEDSAVYLCASSPQWGPFYYEQYFGPGTRLTVT.

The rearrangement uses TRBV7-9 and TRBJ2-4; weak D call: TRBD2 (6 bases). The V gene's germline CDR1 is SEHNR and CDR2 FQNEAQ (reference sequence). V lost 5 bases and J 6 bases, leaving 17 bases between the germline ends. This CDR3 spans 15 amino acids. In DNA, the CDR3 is TGTGCCAGCAGCGCCGGGAGTTCAGAATCAAACATTCAGTACTTC. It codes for CASSAGSSESNIQYF.

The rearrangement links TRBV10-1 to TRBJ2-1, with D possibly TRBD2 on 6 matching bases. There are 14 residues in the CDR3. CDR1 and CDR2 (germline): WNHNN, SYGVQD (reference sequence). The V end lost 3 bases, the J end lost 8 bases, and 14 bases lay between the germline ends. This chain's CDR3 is CASSEIPSVDEQFF. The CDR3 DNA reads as TGCGCCAGCAGTGAAATCCCTAGCGTGGATGAGCAGTTCTTC.

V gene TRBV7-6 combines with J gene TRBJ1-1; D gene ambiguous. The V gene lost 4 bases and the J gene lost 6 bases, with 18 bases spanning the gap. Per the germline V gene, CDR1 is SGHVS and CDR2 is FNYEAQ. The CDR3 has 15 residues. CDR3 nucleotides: TGTGCCAGCAGCTGCTCTCGAGTTAAGAGGGCTGAAGCTTTCTTT. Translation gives CASSCSRVKRAEAFF.

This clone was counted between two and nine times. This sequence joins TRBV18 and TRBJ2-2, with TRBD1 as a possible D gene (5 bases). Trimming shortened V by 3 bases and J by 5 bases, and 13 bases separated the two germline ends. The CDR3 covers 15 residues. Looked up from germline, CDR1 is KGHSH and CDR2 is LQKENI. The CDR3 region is CASSPTQALTGELFF. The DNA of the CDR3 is TGTGCCAGCTCACCTACACAGGCCTTGACCGGGGAGCTGTTTTTT.